The rows below give T cell receptor beta chains drawn from one sample of a study of OX40 agonist ivuxolimab in advanced cancers. Only in-frame clones appear in the TCRdb table, and some are missing; sequencing was by immunoSEQ multiplex PCR. This table holds around 100,000 clones, about 91% found once. The sequenced sample was CD4+ or CD8+ T cells sorted from blood, obtained in a trial of the OX40 agonist ivuxolimab. These receptors all come from an adult with an advanced solid tumor such as melanoma, head and neck, liver or kidney cancer. Each CDR3 is given with its conserved first and last residue. A D gene is named only where the DNA matches it firmly. Rows give clone size only sometimes, using once, few, many, or a class for an expanded clone.

few	TRBV7-2	TRBD2	TRBJ2-7	CASSRTSGSAYEQYF	TGTGCCAGCAGCCGCACTAGCGGGAGTGCCTACGAGCAGTACTTC
-	TRBV6-6	-	TRBJ1-4	CASSYGIKAAEKLFF	TGTGCCAGCAGTTATGGAATTAAGGCGGCTGAAAAACTGTTTTTT
few	TRBV30	-	TRBJ2-7	CAWSGTAARWEQYF	TGTGCCTGGAGTGGGACAGCGGCCCGATGGGAGCAGTACTTC
-	TRBV4-1	TRBD2	TRBJ2-7	CASSQEAGEAYEQYF	TGCGCCAGCAGCCAAGAGGCGGGAGAGGCCTACGAGCAGTACTTC
-	TRBV4-3	-	TRBJ1-5	CASSQGSYQPQHF	TGCGCCAGCAGCCAAGGGAGTTATCAGCCCCAGCATTTT
-	TRBV2	TRBD1	TRBJ2-5	CASRTGTVQETQYF	TGTGCCAGCAGGACCGGGACAGTCCAAGAGACCCAGTACTTC
-	TRBV5-1	-	TRBJ2-1	CASSRSSRDEQFF	TGCGCCAGCAGCCGTTCTAGCAGGGATGAGCAGTTCTTC
-	TRBV6-5	-	TRBJ2-2	CASSYSAYGAGELFF	TGTGCCAGCAGTTACTCGGCTTACGGGGCCGGGGAGCTGTTTTTT
-	TRBV7-6	-	TRBJ2-5	CASSATRLGSSQETQYF	TGTGCCAGCAGCGCCACCCGGCTGGGCAGCTCCCAAGAGACCCAGTACTTC
-	TRBV5-1	TRBD2	TRBJ2-1	CASSLIGGGGNEQFF	TGCGCCAGCAGCCTGATCGGCGGGGGAGGCAATGAGCAGTTCTTC
-	TRBV9	-	TRBJ2-3	CASSLGLGTDTQYF	TGTGCCAGCAGCCTGGGACTTGGCACAGATACGCAGTATTTT
-	TRBV28	-	TRBJ2-7	CASSFPGIYTEQYF	TGTGCCAGCAGTTTTCCGGGGATTTACACCGAGCAGTACTTC
-	TRBV25-1	-	TRBJ1-5	CASSRDGLNQPQHF	TGTGCCAGCAGTAGGGACGGACTCAATCAGCCCCAGCATTTT
-	TRBV6-5	-	TRBJ1-2	CASSLTTGQVYGYTF	TGTGCCAGCAGTTTGACAACGGGACAAGTCTATGGCTACACCTTC
-	TRBV23-1	TRBD1	TRBJ2-1	CASSQFFRGPYLSYNEQFF	TGCGCCAGCAGTCAATTCTTCAGGGGGCCCTACCTCTCCTACAATGAGCAGTTCTTC
-	TRBV12-1	-	TRBJ2-2	CASSFVAEHHTGELFF	TGTGCCAGCAGCTTTGTTGCGGAGCACCACACCGGGGAGCTGTTTTTT
-	TRBV4-3	TRBD2	TRBJ2-7	CASSRGAGGEEQYF	TGCGCCAGCAGCCGGGGAGCGGGAGGGGAAGAGCAGTACTTC
-	TRBV2	-	TRBJ2-4	CASSNLWGDKNIQYF	TGTGCCAGCAGTAACTTATGGGGGGACAAAAACATTCAGTACTTC
once	TRBV4-3	TRBD2	TRBJ2-1	CASSQDQTGGNYNEQFF	TGCGCCAGCAGCCAAGATCAAACGGGGGGGAACTACAATGAGCAGTTCTTC
-	TRBV5-5	TRBD2	TRBJ2-3	CASSYSLRLAGGTSTDTQYF	TGTGCCAGCAGCTACTCACTGAGACTAGCGGGAGGAACGAGCACAGATACGCAGTATTTT
-	TRBV7-2	TRBD2	TRBJ2-5	CASSFTIAGKETQYF	TGTGCCAGCAGCTTTACGATAGCGGGAAAAGAGACCCAGTACTTC
-	TRBV7-2	-	TRBJ1-2	CASSLGSRYGYTF	TGTGCCAGCAGCTTAGGGAGTCGATATGGCTACACCTTC
-	TRBV23-1	-	TRBJ1-1	CASSQNPGTEAFF	TGCGCCAGCAGTCAAAACCCAGGCACTGAAGCTTTCTTT
-	TRBV28	TRBD2	TRBJ2-1	CASSFLTSGSELLYNEQFF	TGTGCCAGCAGTTTTTTGACTAGCGGGAGTGAACTATTATACAATGAGCAGTTCTTC
-	TRBV11-3	-	TRBJ2-7	CASSLDHGNSYEQYF	TGTGCCAGCAGCTTAGATCACGGGAACTCCTACGAGCAGTACTTC
-	TRBV9	-	TRBJ2-4	CASGGPAKNIQYF	TGTGCCAGCGGCGGGCCGGCGAAAAACATTCAGTACTTC
-	TRBV7-9	TRBD1	TRBJ1-1	CASSLDRGEAFF	TGTGCCAGCAGCTTAGACAGGGGAGAAGCTTTCTTT
-	TRBV19	-	TRBJ1-5	CASRQYGVRNQPQHF	TGTGCCAGCCGGCAGTATGGGGTACGAAATCAGCCCCAGCATTTT
-	TRBV9	-	TRBJ1-2	CASSSGTFYGYTF	TGTGCCAGCAGCTCCGGGACCTTTTATGGCTACACCTTC
-	TRBV28	TRBD1	TRBJ2-1	CASSRGGTGGNEQFF	TGTGCCAGCAGCCGGGGTGGGACAGGGGGCAATGAGCAGTTCTTC
-	TRBV28	TRBD1	TRBJ1-2	CASSQWTGSGYTF	TGTGCCAGCAGTCAATGGACAGGGTCGGGCTACACCTTC
-	TRBV27	TRBD2	TRBJ2-2	CASSSVGSGRGELFF	TGTGCCAGCAGTTCCGTTGGTAGCGGGAGGGGGGAGCTGTTTTTT